A selection of T cell receptor beta chains follows, all from one sample in a study of human T cells and chemical hapten exposure. TCRdb independently ran MiXCR on the RACE reads; one entry per CDR3 protein. Of just over 70,000 distinct CDR3 sequences in the sample, around 10% were seen once. Sequenced here: whole blood, sampled in connection with sensitization to the hapten diphenylcyclopropenone (DPC). These receptors were taken from a woman between 50 and 59 years old with alopecia areata. Some clones in this sample may be carry-over from other donors' samples. Each CDR3 is given with its conserved first and last residue. The D gene is left open where the match is weak. Size is stated for part of the rows, as once, few or many counts, or as a class when the clone is expanded.

size	V	D	J	CDR3	DNA
few	TRBV29-1	TRBD2	TRBJ2-1	CSTPGGGYEQFF	TGCAGCACCCCCGGCGGGGGGTATGAGCAGTTCTTC
-	TRBV6-6	TRBD1	TRBJ2-7	CASSYPATGAQRTYEQYF	TGTGCCAGCAGTTACCCAGCTACAGGGGCGCAACGGACCTACGAGCAGTACTTC
-	TRBV29-1	TRBD1	TRBJ1-4	CSVAGDRGDSTNEKLFF	TGCAGCGTTGCTGGGGACAGGGGGGATTCGACTAATGAAAAACTGTTTTTT
few	TRBV6-6	-	TRBJ1-5	CASSYSPRHNQPQHF	TGTGCCAGCAGTTACTCCCCGAGACACAATCAGCCCCAGCATTTT
few	TRBV29-1	-	TRBJ2-7	CSVGEDNAYEQYF	TGCAGCGTTGGGGAAGACAACGCCTACGAGCAGTACTTC
few	TRBV29-1	-	TRBJ2-5	CSAQRGPQETQYF	TGCAGCGCCCAGAGGGGACCTCAAGAGACCCAGTACTTC
-	TRBV28	-	TRBJ2-7	CASSLTPANSYEQYF	TGTGCCAGCAGTTTAACTCCAGCTAACTCCTACGAGCAGTACTTC
few	TRBV20-1	-	TRBJ2-3	CSASLRGSHTDTQYF	TGCAGTGCTAGTCTCCGGGGGAGTCACACAGATACGCAGTATTTT
few	TRBV6-6	TRBD1	TRBJ2-7	CASSPGQGINEQYF	TGTGCCAGCAGCCCCGGACAGGGAATTAACGAGCAGTACTTC
few	TRBV12-3/TRBV12-4	-	TRBJ2-3	CASSKEGDGTDTQYF	TGTGCCAGCAGCAAGGAGGGGGACGGCACAGATACGCAGTATTTT
many	TRBV2	-	TRBJ2-7	CASLPDSDYYEQYF	TGTGCCAGCCTCCCGGACAGCGACTACTACGAGCAGTACTTC
few	TRBV7-3	-	TRBJ1-5	CASSLTQNQPQHF	TGTGCCAGCAGCTTAACACAGAATCAGCCCCAGCATTTT
-	TRBV28	TRBD2	TRBJ2-7	CASSDMGLAAYEQYF	TGTGCCAGCAGTGACATGGGACTAGCGGCCTACGAGCAGTACTTC
few	TRBV7-2	-	TRBJ1-1	CASSRTTGSRTEAFF	TGTGCCAGCAGCCGAACTACAGGGTCGCGCACTGAAGCTTTCTTT
few	TRBV7-6	-	TRBJ2-1	CASSVGGGYYNEQFF	TGTGCCAGCAGCGTTGGGGGCGGGTACTACAATGAGCAGTTCTTC
-	TRBV5-8	TRBD1	TRBJ2-2	CASSSGTANTGELFF	TGTGCCAGCAGCTCCGGGACAGCGAACACCGGGGAGCTGTTTTTT
many	TRBV3-1	TRBD2	TRBJ2-1	CASSFSSGGRHNEQFF	TGTGCCAGCAGTTTTTCTAGCGGGGGTAGACACAATGAGCAGTTCTTC
few	TRBV5-1	TRBD1	TRBJ2-7	CASSAKGTGAYEQYF	TGCGCCAGCAGCGCGAAAGGGACAGGGGCCTACGAGCAGTACTTC
many	TRBV6-1	-	TRBJ1-2	CASSETSSANYGYTF	TGTGCCAGCAGTGAGACCTCATCGGCGAACTATGGCTACACCTTC
-	TRBV6-6	TRBD1	TRBJ1-5	CASSQRQGPQPQHF	TGTGCCAGCAGTCAACGACAGGGTCCTCAGCCCCAGCATTTT
few	TRBV3-1	-	TRBJ2-7	CASSQGYKQYF	TGTGCCAGCAGCCAGGGGTACAAGCAGTACTTC
-	TRBV28	-	TRBJ2-1	CASPDSSGGQFF	TGTGCCAGCCCCGATTCCTCAGGAGGTCAGTTCTTC
many	TRBV5-6	TRBD2	TRBJ2-3	CASSGGLANTDTQYF	TGTGCCAGCAGCGGGGGACTAGCAAACACAGATACGCAGTATTTT
-	TRBV5-1	-	TRBJ1-6	CASNLQGPGSPLHF	TGCGCCAGCAACCTTCAGGGGCCAGGTTCACCCCTCCACTTT
few	TRBV7-2	-	TRBJ1-1	CASRAGGGTGTEAFF	TGTGCCAGCAGGGCCGGTGGGGGTACGGGCACTGAAGCTTTCTTT
-	TRBV18	-	TRBJ2-5	CASSPWAPNNQETQYF	TGTGCCAGCTCACCATGGGCACCTAATAACCAAGAGACCCAGTACTTC
few	TRBV29-1	-	TRBJ2-7	CSVRDNSYEQYF	TGCAGCGTTCGGGACAACTCCTACGAGCAGTACTTC
many	TRBV28	-	TRBJ1-2	CASSFYPGLHSF	TGTGCCAGCAGTTTTTATCCCGGGCTTCATTCCTTC
few	TRBV24-1	TRBD1	TRBJ1-1	CATSDTRTGDTEAFF	TGTGCCACCAGTGATACACGGACAGGGGACACTGAAGCTTTCTTT
-	TRBV7-2	-	TRBJ2-1	CASSSLKEQFF	TGTGCCAGCAGCTCTCTGAAGGAGCAGTTCTTC
-	TRBV6-5	-	TRBJ1-1	CASSAGDTEAFF	TGTGCCAGCAGTGCAGGGGATACTGAAGCTTTCTTT
many	TRBV7-2	-	TRBJ2-1	CASSLVGLGDNEQFF	TGTGCCAGCAGCTTAGTGGGGTTAGGCGACAATGAGCAGTTCTTC
many	TRBV18	TRBD1	TRBJ2-7	CASSRGQGSEQYF	TGTGCCAGCTCACGGGGACAGGGCAGCGAGCAGTACTTC
-	TRBV4-1	TRBD2	TRBJ2-5	CASSQASGTSGGEETQYF	TGCGCCAGCAGCCAAGCATCCGGGACTAGCGGGGGGGAAGAGACCCAGTACTTC
many	TRBV12-3/TRBV12-4	-	TRBJ2-2	CASSPRQGGGELFF	TGTGCCAGCAGCCCGCGGCAGGGAGGAGGGGAGCTGTTTTTT
-	TRBV20-1	-	TRBJ2-3	CSARSRGSTDTQYF	TGCAGTGCTAGGAGTCGGGGGAGCACAGATACGCAGTATTTT
few	TRBV28	-	TRBJ2-1	CASTPRDLAHSSYNEQFF	TGTGCCAGCACCCCAAGGGACCTAGCGCATAGCTCCTACAATGAGCAGTTCTTC
-	TRBV3-1	TRBD1	TRBJ1-6	CASSQWTGNSPLHF	TGTGCCAGCAGCCAATGGACAGGGAATTCACCCCTCCACTTT
many	TRBV11-2	TRBD1	TRBJ1-2	CASSSQGESGYTF	TGTGCCAGCAGCTCACAGGGGGAAAGTGGCTACACCTTC
many	TRBV3-1	-	TRBJ2-7	CASSQGYSSYEQYF	TGTGCCAGCAGCCAAGGGTACAGTTCCTACGAGCAGTACTTC
many	TRBV20-1	-	TRBJ1-1	CSARDLSGEELRTEAFF	TGCAGTGCTAGAGATTTGTCCGGGGAGGAGCTAAGGACTGAAGCTTTCTTT
-	TRBV7-2	TRBD1	TRBJ1-1	CASSIQGSLRYTEAFF	TGTGCCAGCAGCATACAGGGGTCACTTAGGTACACTGAAGCTTTCTTT
many	TRBV5-1	-	TRBJ1-4	CASSSTVTNEKLFF	TGCGCCAGCAGCTCGACAGTAACTAATGAAAAACTGTTTTTT
many	TRBV5-1	-	TRBJ1-2	CASSSMGPPSDRYTF	TGCGCCAGCAGCTCGATGGGTCCACCCTCAGATCGCTACACCTTC
many	TRBV10-3	-	TRBJ2-1	CAISGQDGEQFF	TGTGCCATCAGTGGGCAGGATGGTGAGCAGTTCTTC
many	TRBV6-5	-	TRBJ1-2	CASSYSGDGYTF	TGTGCCAGCAGTTACTCAGGGGATGGCTACACCTTC
-	TRBV7-9	TRBD1	TRBJ1-1	CASSTGTGPATEAFF	TGTGCCAGCTCCACCGGGACAGGGCCGGCCACTGAAGCTTTCTTT
-	TRBV14	-	TRBJ2-1	CASSLARRAGNEQFF	TGTGCCAGCAGCCTGGCGCGGCGGGCCGGGAATGAGCAGTTCTTC
-	TRBV5-1	-	TRBJ2-2	CASSLPGSTGELFF	TGCGCCAGCAGCTTGCCGGGGAGCACCGGGGAGCTGTTTTTT
-	TRBV6-2/TRBV6-3	TRBD1	TRBJ1-1	CASSFRTGEGAFF	TGTGCCAGCAGTTTTCGGACAGGGGAAGGCGCTTTCTTT